Listed below are T cell receptor beta chains from one sample, sequenced in a study of CD8+CD57+ T cells in acquired aplastic anemia. Each CDR3 protein is one row after TCRdb ran MiXCR on the reads. The sample includes roughly 280,000 distinct CDR3 sequences, 56% of them seen just once. The sequencing sample was made of sorted CD4+, CD8+, or CD8+CD57+ T cells (not recorded which) from PBMCs. The receptors were gathered from a human donor with aplastic anemia. CDR3s include the opening cysteine and the closing phenylalanine or tryptophan. D genes are given only for firm matches. Clone size is not always given. Where it is, it says once, few, many or a class for expanded clones.

TGTGCCAGCAGCTTCCCAGGGAACACTGAAGCTTTCTTT	CASSFPGNTEAFF	-	TRBJ1-1	TRBV7-3	-
TGTGCCACCAGCTGGGACACGGGGCACCTCTCTAGAAACACCATATATTTT	CATSWDTGHLSRNTIYF	-	TRBJ1-3	TRBV15	-
TGTGCCAGCAGCCAAATCGGGACTAGCGAGTTCTTC	CASSQIGTSEFF	many	TRBJ2-1	TRBV14	TRBD2
TGTGCCAGCAGTGAACTTGAGGGGCACGAGACCCAGTACTTC	CASSELEGHETQYF	-	TRBJ2-5	TRBV2	-
TGCAGTGCTATACAGGGGACTGTGAAAGAGACCCAGTACTTC	CSAIQGTVKETQYF	-	TRBJ2-5	TRBV20-1	-
TGTGCCAGCAGCTTAGTCGGCGGGGGGCCGGGGGAGCAGCTCTTC	CASSLVGGGPGEQLF	-	TRBJ2-1	TRBV7-8	TRBD2
TGTGCCAGCAGCGGGGGGACAGGGCCGTCCTACGAGCAGTACTTC	CASSGGTGPSYEQYF	once	TRBJ2-7	TRBV25-1	TRBD1
TGTGCCAGTAGTTGGACTAGCGGGCTCAATGAGCAGTTCTTC	CASSWTSGLNEQFF	-	TRBJ2-1	TRBV19	TRBD2
TGTGCCAGCAGCCCCCATGGTGGCAGGGATGCGACCCAGTACTTC	CASSPHGGRDATQYF	few	TRBJ2-5	TRBV7-2	-
TGCAGTGCTAGAGAGGACAGGAGCATCCATGGCTACACCTTC	CSAREDRSIHGYTF	-	TRBJ1-2	TRBV20-1	TRBD1
TGTGCCAGCAGCCAGGCGGGCCTTAATGAAAAACTGTTTTTT	CASSQAGLNEKLFF	-	TRBJ1-4	TRBV7-6	-
TGCAGTGCCCGCCAGGCGGGAGCGGTCACCGGGGAGCTGTTTTTT	CSARQAGAVTGELFF	many	TRBJ2-2	TRBV20-1	TRBD2
TGTGCCAGCAGCTTGTATATGTCGGGGCCGCGGCGTAATGAGCAGTTCTTC	CASSLYMSGPRRNEQFF	many	TRBJ2-1	TRBV5-8	-
TGTGCCAGCAGCCCATCACTTGCCCTAGATTGGGTCAATGAGCAGTTCTTC	CASSPSLALDWVNEQFF	-	TRBJ2-1	TRBV9	-
TGTGCCAGCAGCTTTCTAGAGAACACTGAAGCTTTCTTT	CASSFLENTEAFF	-	TRBJ1-1	TRBV7-6	-
TGTGCCAGCAGCAAAGTTTACACCGGGGTCTTCTATGGCTACACCTTC	CASSKVYTGVFYGYTF	-	TRBJ1-2	TRBV5-4	-
TGTGCCAGCAGTTTAGACACTGAAGCTTTCTTT	CASSLDTEAFF	many	TRBJ1-1	TRBV12-3/TRBV12-4	-
TGTGCCAGCAGTTCAGGACTAGCGGGCGAGCAGTACTTC	CASSSGLAGEQYF	-	TRBJ2-7	TRBV7-8	TRBD2
TGCAGTGCTAGAATGCCTAGCGGACCCTACGAGCAGTACTTC	CSARMPSGPYEQYF	-	TRBJ2-7	TRBV20-1	TRBD2
TGTGCCAGCAGCTTAGCCGTGACTAGCGGGGCGAACAATGAGCAGTTCTTC	CASSLAVTSGANNEQFF	many	TRBJ2-1	TRBV5-4	TRBD2
TGCAGTGCCAGTAGCCAGATGGGGCGCAATTCACCCCTCCACTTT	CSASSQMGRNSPLHF	-	TRBJ1-6	TRBV20-1	-
TGTGCCAGCAGCCCGCTCGGTGTGTCCTACGAGCAGTACTTC	CASSPLGVSYEQYF	many	TRBJ2-7	TRBV11-2	-
TGTGCCAGCACCCACACCGGGACAGAGAATGGCTACACCTTC	CASTHTGTENGYTF	-	TRBJ1-2	TRBV12-3/TRBV12-4	TRBD1
TGTGCCAGCAGCTTGGACAGCGGGACAGCCTACGAGCAGTACTTC	CASSLDSGTAYEQYF	once	TRBJ2-7	TRBV5-5	-
TGTGCCAGCAGTGAGGGGACAGGGGGAGTCTATGGCTACACCTTC	CASSEGTGGVYGYTF	many	TRBJ1-2	TRBV6-1	TRBD1
TGCAGTGCTAGTGATCTTGCAGATACGCCGTATTTT	CSASDLADTPYF	-	TRBJ2-3	TRBV20-1	-
TGCAGCGTTGATCCGGGCAATGAGCAGTTCTTC	CSVDPGNEQFF	-	TRBJ2-1	TRBV29-1	-
TGTGCCAGCCTACCAGGGACAGGGGGTGATTCACCCCTCCACTTT	CASLPGTGGDSPLHF	many	TRBJ1-6	TRBV6-5	TRBD1
TGTGCCAGCATCTCCACAGGTGGCTATGGCTACACCTTC	CASISTGGYGYTF	many	TRBJ1-2	TRBV11-2	-
TGTGCCACCAGTGTATCCGGGGGCTACGAGCAGTACTTC	CATSVSGGYEQYF	-	TRBJ2-7	TRBV24-1	-
TGTGCCAGCAGAGCGACGACAGGGGCGATTGCAGAGACCCAGTACTTC	CASRATTGAIAETQYF	few	TRBJ2-5	TRBV6-5	TRBD1
TGCGCCAGCAGCTTGGCCCAGGGGGCTCTCTGCGAGCAGTACTTC	CASSLAQGALCEQYF	once	TRBJ2-7	TRBV5-1	TRBD1
TGTGCCAGCAGTTCCGCCACAGGGGGGTCTGAAAAACTGTTTTTT	CASSSATGGSEKLFF	many	TRBJ1-4	TRBV6-1	TRBD1
TGTGCCAGCAGCTTGGGGGTTCGTACCTCTGGGGCCAACGTCCTGACTTTC	CASSLGVRTSGANVLTF	-	TRBJ2-6	TRBV7-8	-
TGTGCCAGCAGCCTTGGGACGATAGGGACTGAAGCTTTCTTT	CASSLGTIGTEAFF	many	TRBJ1-1	TRBV11-2	-
TGTGCCAGTAGTATAGGGACCCGGAAAGGTGGCTACACCTTC	CASSIGTRKGGYTF	once	TRBJ1-2	TRBV19	-
TGTGCCACCAGGAGAGGACAGGGGAACACTGAAGCTTTCTTT	CATRRGQGNTEAFF	-	TRBJ1-1	TRBV24-1	TRBD1
TGTGCCAGCAGCGTAGGGGACAGGGGTGAGACCCAGTACTTC	CASSVGDRGETQYF	-	TRBJ2-5	TRBV9	TRBD1
TGTGCCAGCAGTGAATATAAAGAGAGGGGAGCTTCACCCCTCCACTTT	CASSEYKERGASPLHF	-	TRBJ1-6	TRBV25-1	-
TGTACCAGCAGCTTAGGTAGCGGGGGGGCCCGGGAGACCCGGTACTTC	CTSSLGSGGARETRYF	-	TRBJ2-5	TRBV7-2	TRBD2
TGTGCCAGCAGCTTAGCGAGGGTGCCCCAAGAGACCCAGTACTTC	CASSLARVPQETQYF	many	TRBJ2-5	TRBV7-8	-
TGTGCCAGCAGCGGGTGGGGTAATGAGCAGTTCTTC	CASSGWGNEQFF	-	TRBJ2-1	TRBV12-3/TRBV12-4	-
TGTGCCACCAGTGATCCAGCGTCACGGGGCAATCAGCCCCAGCATTTT	CATSDPASRGNQPQHF	-	TRBJ1-5	TRBV24-1	-